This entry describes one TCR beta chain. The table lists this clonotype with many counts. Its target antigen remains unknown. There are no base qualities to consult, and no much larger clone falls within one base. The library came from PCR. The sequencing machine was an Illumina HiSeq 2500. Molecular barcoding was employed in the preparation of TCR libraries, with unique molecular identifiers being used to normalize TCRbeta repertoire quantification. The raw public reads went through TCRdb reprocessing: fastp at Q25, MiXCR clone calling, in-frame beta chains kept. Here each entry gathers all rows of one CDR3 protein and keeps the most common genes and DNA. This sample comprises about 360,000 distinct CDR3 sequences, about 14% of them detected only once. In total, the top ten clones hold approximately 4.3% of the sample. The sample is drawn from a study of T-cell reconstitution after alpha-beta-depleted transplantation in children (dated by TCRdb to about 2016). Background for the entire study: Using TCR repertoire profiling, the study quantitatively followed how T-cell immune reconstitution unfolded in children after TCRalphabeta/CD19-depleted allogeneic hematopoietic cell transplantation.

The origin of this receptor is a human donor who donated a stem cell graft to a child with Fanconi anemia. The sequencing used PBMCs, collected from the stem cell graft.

The base sequence is TGCAGTGCTAGATCTGGGGTTAGCGGGGGCCCCAGTGAGCAGTTCTTC. The translation is CSARSGVSGGPSEQFF. The chain links TRBV20-1 with TRBJ2-1, and TRBD2 matches 9 of the central bases. The CDR3 goes from the cysteine to the phenylalanine over 16 residues. Only the CDR3 portion is preserved as DNA: 48 bases, with reading frame beginning at the first base. The germline V gene (reference sequence) supplies CDR1 DFQATT and CDR2 SNEGSKA. Unmatched junction bases come to 14, with V trimmed by 2 bases and J by 9 bases.